Given below is one TCR beta chain in context. The antigen is undetermined. The entry originates in a study of cytomegalovirus exposure and HLA in healthy donors. Across the study: An earlier analysis found 100 million or so unique TCR beta sequences from about 179 million T cells.

The V end lost 0 bases, the J end lost 0 bases, and 10 bases lay between the germline ends. There are 16 residues in the CDR3. CDR1 is SGDLS, CDR2 YYNGEE, per germline. General observations from the study: In a later analysis, an Asian-associated ancestry cluster reportedly showed fewer N-insertions than the 666-donor mean. It was reportedly the case that the classifier diagnosed cytomegalovirus status with high specificity and sensitivity. Prior analysis indicated that the majority of TCR beta V segments exhibited productivity approximately 87% or approximately 30% of the time.

PCR involved 60 Vbeta and 13 Jbeta primers. The table came from immunoSEQ multiplex PCR; TCRdb's copy has only in-frame clones and leaves some out. Of about 110,000 clones in the sample, about three quarters were seen once. This chain uses TRBV9 with TRBJ1-5, with D unresolved. Input material: PBMCs. This clonotype originated in an older woman in good health and CMV-seropositive. CDR3 in DNA: TGTGCCAGCAGCGTAGGTCCACTGTCTAGCAATCAGCCCCAGCATTTT. Encoded protein: CASSVGPLSSNQPQHF.